The next 26 T cell receptor beta chains were all read from a single sample in a study of vaccination effects on CD4 cells after COVID-19. Libraries were prepared by immunoSEQ multiplex PCR; TCRdb keeps only in-frame clonotypes and omits some of them. The sample records some 70,000 clones, approximately 81% being singletons. In the ViraFEST assay, antigen-specific CD4+ clonotypes were identified by expansion after peptide-pool stimulation. After less than twelve days in culture, the CD4+ T cells were isolated. Each participant was given two doses of one vaccine (BNT162b2 or mRNA-1273). Their target antigens are unknown. The sample here was CD4+ T cells from PBMCs cultured with HCoV-229E spike peptides, taken after COVID-19 vaccination. The receptors stem from a human donor who received a COVID-19 vaccine.

J is TRBJ2-3 and V is TRBV2; D is possibly TRBD1 or TRBD2 (5 bases each). V was shortened by 5 bases and J by 4 bases, with 13 bases between the two germline ends. The CDR3 is made up of 14 amino acids. In germline, CDR1 is SNHLY, CDR2 FYNNEI. The CDR3 loop reads CASSWAGSSDTQYF. CDR3 nucleotides: TGTGCCAGCAGTTGGGCAGGGAGTTCAGATACGCAGTATTTT.

The chain combines TRBV21-1 with TRBJ2-7; TRBD1, the D gene given by the table, was not confirmed from the DNA. TRBV21-1 is deemed a pseudogene. The CDR3 extends over 15 amino acids. The CDR3 DNA sequence: TGTGCCAGCAGCAAAGGACAGGGAAGAACTGACGAGCAGTACGTC. Translated: CASSKGQGRTDEQYV.

The chain has TRBV20-1 and TRBJ2-3; 10 bases match TRBD2. The J segment lost 3 bases and the V segment lost 3 bases, leaving 6 bases of the junction unmatched. Per germline, CDR1 DFQATT and CDR2 SNEGSKA (reference sequence). The CDR3 loop spans 15 amino acids. CDR3 DNA sequence: TGCAGTGCTAGTAGCCTAGCGGGGGCGACAGATACGCAGTATTTT. This codes for CSASSLAGATDTQYF.

The chain carries TRBV19 and TRBJ2-3; D is perhaps TRBD2 (5 bases). Germline loops: CDR1 LNHDA, CDR2 SQIVND (reference sequence). The CDR3 consists of 13 residues. The ends were cut back, 2 bases at V and 6 bases at J, with 9 bases in the middle. CDR3 nucleotide sequence: TGTGCCAGTAGTATACTAGCTTTTGATACGCAGTATTTT. The encoded protein is CASSILAFDTQYF.

V usage is TRBV24-1 and J usage is TRBJ2-5; D possibly corresponds to TRBD2 (6 bases). The V gene's germline CDR1 is KGHDR and CDR2 SFDVKD. Trimming shortened V by 4 bases and J by 5 bases, and 19 bases separated the two germline ends. The CDR3 has 16 amino acids. The DNA of the CDR3 is TGTGCCACCAGTGACCCCCGGCGCGGGACGGGGGAGACCCAGTACTTC. Its translation is CATSDPRRGTGETQYF.

The rearrangement uses TRBV6-6 and TRBJ1-2, with TRBD1 identical over 9 bases. The CDR3 loop spans 15 amino acids. V shed 5 bases and J 4 bases; nucleotides not matched to a gene: 8. Germline V lookup: CDR1 MNHNY, CDR2 SVGAGI (reference sequence). CDR3 bases: TGTGCCAGCAGTCGGACAGGGGCCGTAAGCTATGGCTACACCTTC. Translating gives CASSRTGAVSYGYTF.

The V gene is TRBV5-1, the J gene TRBJ1-2; D not certain. This CDR3 region has 16 residues. Germline V gene data show CDR1 as SGHRS and CDR2 as YFSETQ. Trimming left V 0 bases short and J 4 bases short, with 16 bases between. The CDR3 coding sequence is TGCGCCAGCAGCTTGGGGGAGATGACTTTGGGCTATGGCTACACCTTC. This encodes CASSLGEMTLGYGYTF.

This rearrangement joins TRBV6-5 to TRBJ2-3; D remains unclear. Trimming shortened V by 6 bases and J by 2 bases, and 12 bases separated the two germline ends. The V gene's germline CDR1 is MNHEY and CDR2 SVGAGI. The CDR3 has 14 amino acids. CDR3 region: CASSYQTFTDTQYF. CDR3 nucleotide sequence: TGTGCCAGCAGCTACCAAACTTTCACAGATACGCAGTATTTT.

This chain uses TRBV6-5 with TRBJ2-7; 9 nucleotides line up with TRBD1. Germline assignment: CDR1 MNHEY and CDR2 SVGAGI. This CDR3 is 14 amino acids long. With 6 bases clipped from V and 5 bases from J, the junction kept 8 bases outside the gene matches. CDR3 coding DNA: TGTGCCAGCAGCCGACGGGACAGGGCGGACGAGCAGTACGTC. The encoded protein is CASSRRDRADEQYV.

The V and J genes are TRBV24-1 and TRBJ1-2; TRBD1 matches 8 bases. The V segment lost 6 bases and the J segment 0 bases; nucleotides outside the gene matches: 5. This CDR3 has 15 amino acids. Germline values: CDR1 KGHDR, CDR2 SFDVKD. This CDR3 reads CATSYGQGANYGYTF. The CDR3 nucleotides read TGTGCCACCAGTTACGGACAGGGAGCTAACTATGGCTACACCTTC.

This chain connects TRBV6-1 to TRBJ1-2; D might be TRBD1 (6 bases). This CDR3 is built from 17 residues. Germline V gives CDR1 MNHNS, CDR2 SASEGT. Trimming left V 2 bases short and J 5 bases short, with 21 bases between. DNA of the CDR3: TGTGCCAGCAGTGAAACCAGGGCTGGGGGCAGGGTGTATGGCTACACCTTC. It is translated as CASSETRAGGRVYGYTF.

The gene calls are TRBV30 and TRBJ1-3; D unresolved. CDR3 length: 13 residues. Germline CDR1 GTSNPN, CDR2 SVGIG (reference sequence). V shed 3 bases and J shed 1 base, with 7 bases lying between them. Written as DNA, the CDR3 is TGTGCCTGGAGATCGGGATCTGGAAACACCATATATTTT. It yields the protein CAWRSGSGNTIYF.

V gene TRBV6-2 or TRBV6-3 combines with J gene TRBJ2-3; TRBD2 matches at 11 bases. This CDR3 comprises 14 residues. Germline assignment: CDR1 MNHEY and CDR2 SVGEGT. V lost 5 bases and J lost 5; bases outside the gene matches: 3. CDR3 loop: CASSTSGGLDTQYF. CDR3 in DNA: TGTGCCAGCAGTACTAGCGGGGGTCTAGATACGCAGTATTTT.

The V and J genes are TRBV5-1 and TRBJ1-1; D might be TRBD1 (5 bases). Germline V gene sequence: CDR1 SGHRS, CDR2 YFSETQ. The CDR3 totals 13 residues. V lost 0 bases, J lost 10 bases, and 13 bases lay in between. Here the CDR3 reads CASSLGTSGGAFF. The DNA for the CDR3 is TGCGCCAGCAGCTTGGGGACATCTGGGGGAGCTTTCTTT. The full variable domain, completed using reference TRBV5-1 and TRBJ1-1, is KAGVTQTPRYLIKTRGQQVTLSCSPISGHRSVSWYQQTPGQGLQFLFEYFSETQRNKGNFPGRFSGRQFSNSRSEMNVSTLELGDSALYLCASSLGTSGGAFFGQGTRLTVV.

The rearrangement links TRBV21-1 to TRBJ2-5; TRBD1 is the table's D call, not checked against the DNA. TRBV21-1 is flagged as a pseudogene. This CDR3 comprises 14 residues. The CDR3 region is CASSKQVRRSAQYF. CDR3 sequence (DNA): TGTGCCAGCAGCAAACAGGTTCGACGGTCGGCCCAGTACTTC.

The gene calls are TRBV5-5 and TRBJ2-7; tentative D call: TRBD1 (5 bases). Trimming took 6 bases from V and 1 from J, leaving 11 bases between them. Germline V gene lookup returns CDR1 SGHKS and CDR2 YYEKEE (reference sequence). The CDR3 totals 13 residues. As DNA, the CDR3 is TGTGCCAGCACGAAAGGGGATTCCTACGAGCAGTACGTC. It is translated as CASTKGDSYEQYV.

The rearrangement uses TRBV3-1 (or the pseudogene TRBV3-2) and TRBJ2-5; TRBD2 matches at 7 bases. Trimming took 0 bases from V and 4 from J; bases not matched to a gene: 11. The CDR3 is made up of 17 amino acids. Germline CDR1 LGHDT, CDR2 YNNKEL (reference sequence). CDR3 sequence: CASSQERGVRSLETQYF. The CDR3 DNA reads as TGTGCCAGCAGCCAAGAACGGGGGGTAAGATCTTTAGAGACCCAGTACTTC.

The chain carries TRBV5-1 and TRBJ2-2; no firm D call. Trimming removed 4 bases at V and 1 base at J, with 8 bases between. This CDR3 is built from 14 residues. Germline values: CDR1 SGHRS, CDR2 YFSETQ. The CDR3 coding sequence is TGCGCCAGCAGCCACGGCCTGAACACCGGGGAGCTGTTTTTT. As protein: CASSHGLNTGELFF.

The chain employs TRBV5-1 and TRBJ2-3, with 12 bases lining up with TRBD2. This CDR3 is 15 amino acids long. J lost 3 bases, V lost 3 bases, and 2 bases had no gene match. Per the germline V gene, CDR1 is SGHRS and CDR2 is YFSETQ. The CDR3 nucleotides are TGCGCCAGCAGCTCTACTAGCGGGGGGACAGATACGCAGTATTTT. This translates into CASSSTSGGTDTQYF. The variable domain in full, with the rest retrieved from reference TRBV5-1 and TRBJ2-3, is KAGVTQTPRYLIKTRGQQVTLSCSPISGHRSVSWYQQTPGQGLQFLFEYFSETQRNKGNFPGRFSGRQFSNSRSEMNVSTLELGDSALYLCASSSTSGGTDTQYFGPGTRLTVL.

The chain combines TRBV3-1 (or the pseudogene TRBV3-2) with TRBJ2-2; 14 nucleotides agree with TRBD2. The CDR3 is 18 residues long. Germline V gene lookup returns CDR1 LGHDT and CDR2 YNNKEL (reference sequence). Trimming removed 4 bases from V and 1 base from J; junction bases left unmatched: 5. The CDR3 spells CASSRGLAGAKNTGELFF. CDR3 bases: TGTGCCAGCAGCCGGGGACTAGCGGGGGCCAAGAACACCGGGGAGCTGTTTTTT.

This chain links TRBV3-1 (or the pseudogene TRBV3-2) with TRBJ2-7; D may be TRBD2 (6 bases). V was clipped by 2 bases and J by 7 bases, with 12 bases between them. Germline lookup yields CDR1 LGHDT and CDR2 YNNKEL (reference sequence). The CDR3 sequence is 13 residues long. In DNA, the CDR3 is TGTGCCAGCAGCCAATCTGTGGCGGGGGAGCAGTACGTC. As protein: CASSQSVAGEQYV.

V usage is TRBV6-4 and J usage is TRBJ1-6, with TRBD1 identical over 8 bases. V lost 8 bases, J lost 7 bases, and 19 bases stayed unmatched. The CDR3 is 18 amino acids. Germline V gene sequence: CDR1 MRHNA, CDR2 SNTAGT. The CDR3, as DNA: TGTGCCAGCTCCCTCAACGTCGCCGGGACAGGCCAAAATTCACCCCTCCACTTT. Translation gives CASSLNVAGTGQNSPLHF.

This clone was observed a handful of times. The chain has TRBV10-3 and TRBJ2-3; D not certain. Trimming stripped 6 bases from V and 1 base from J, with 8 bases between. The length of the CDR3 is 13 residues. The germline V gene has CDR1 ENHRY and CDR2 SYGVKD. The CDR3 DNA reads as TGTGCCATCAGCGGCAACGGCACAGATACGCAGTATTTT. Amino acids: CAISGNGTDTQYF.

J is TRBJ2-1 and V is TRBV2; 8 bases align to TRBD1. The CDR3 consists of 15 residues. Trimming at V came to 7 bases and at J to 8 bases, leaving 13 bases not matched to a gene. Looked up from germline, CDR1 is SNHLY and CDR2 is FYNNEI. In DNA, the CDR3 is TGTGCCAGCACTCCAGGACAGGGCCAAATAGATGAGCAGTTCTTC. It encodes CASTPGQGQIDEQFF.

The genes are TRBV9 and TRBJ1-2; 7 nucleotides align to TRBD1. V was clipped by 4 bases and J by 7 bases; unmatched bases: 10. CDR1 SGDLS and CDR2 YYNGEE come from the germline V gene. This CDR3 has 14 amino acids. CDR3 amino acids: CASSPQGVAGGYTF. The CDR3 nucleotides are TGTGCCAGCAGCCCCCAGGGGGTGGCAGGTGGCTACACCTTC.

The rearrangement links TRBV18 to TRBJ2-1, with TRBD1 matching 10 bases. The V gene's germline CDR1 is KGHSH and CDR2 LQKENI. The CDR3 extends over 16 amino acids. V shed 2 bases, J shed 4 bases, and the junction held 5 bases outside the gene matches. CDR3 DNA sequence: TGTGCCAGCTCACCAATGCCGGACAGGGGGTACAATGAGCAGTTCTTC. It is translated as CASSPMPDRGYNEQFF.